Listed below are T cell receptor beta chains from one sample, sequenced in a study of T-cell memory formation after mild COVID-19. TCRdb ran MiXCR on the 5' RACE reads and lists one entry per CDR3 protein. The table has 200,000 or so distinct CDR3 sequences, roughly 17% seen once. The specimen sequenced was PBMCs or a T cell subset sorted from them (not recorded which). Receptor source: an adult woman who had mild COVID-19 (a few samples of this study predate the infection). Cell type and time point are not known. Each CDR3 is given without its conserved first and last residue. The order of the fields is J gene, V gene, clone size, CDR3 protein. Not all rows give a size; the values are once, few, many and, for expanded clones, a class.

>TRBJ2-7|TRBV2|.
ASKGSSYEQY
>TRBJ1-5|TRBV7-2|.
ASSWNSQPQH
>TRBJ2-7|TRBV2|.
ASSGGQGTSYEQY
>TRBJ1-5|TRBV4-1|few
ASSQGARGRADQPQH
>TRBJ2-1|TRBV12-3/TRBV12-4|.
ASGRGAYNEQF
>TRBJ2-3|TRBV15|few
ATSLDISSTDTQY
>TRBJ2-7|TRBV5-1|few
ASGFGSYEQY
>TRBJ1-5|TRBV7-9|.
ASSSREDSSNQPQH
>TRBJ2-1|TRBV5-1|.
ASRLAGGKNEQF
>TRBJ1-5|TRBV29-1|.
SATPGGGQPQH
>TRBJ2-1|TRBV27|medium-sized
ASSPGTSGFYNEQF
>TRBJ2-7|TRBV18|.
ASSPYPGEQY
>TRBJ1-5|TRBV12-3/TRBV12-4|.
ASTPGRDSNQPQH
>TRBJ2-3|TRBV15|.
ATSSPIWGNTDTQY
>TRBJ2-1|TRBV27|few
ASSRPGLAPRHEQF
>TRBJ2-7|TRBV12-3/TRBV12-4|.
ASRYAGVPYEQY
>TRBJ2-5|TRBV27|.
ASSSWTGVRETQY
>TRBJ1-1|TRBV18|few
ASSPKANTEAF
>TRBJ1-3|TRBV5-1|few
ASSMGRSSGNTIY
>TRBJ2-7|TRBV28|few
ASSSYGTSGSNSEQY
>TRBJ2-5|TRBV20-1|.
SASVHPQETQY
>TRBJ2-7|TRBV5-1|.
ASSVPGQGAYEQY
>TRBJ2-2|TRBV12-3/TRBV12-4|few
ASSLRLAPGELF
>TRBJ2-1|TRBV5-1|few
ASSFLGLAGDGKF
>TRBJ2-5|TRBV29-1|.
SVLLQGVETQY
>TRBJ1-6|TRBV5-1|few
ASSSRPGYNSPLH
>TRBJ2-7|TRBV2|.
ASRVSNYEQY
>TRBJ2-7|TRBV29-1|few
SVQDSAYEQY
>TRBJ2-7|TRBV6-1|few
ASSDRDRTSYEQY
>TRBJ2-5|TRBV5-6|.
ASSWLRPYQETQY
>TRBJ2-7|TRBV27|.
ASSLLAPGLAAYEQY
>TRBJ2-3|TRBV5-1|few
ASSLARQGATTDTQY
>TRBJ2-7|TRBV19|.
ASKGPRGRGHEQY
>TRBJ2-1|TRBV20-1|.
SARGVSGGYNEQF
>TRBJ2-7|TRBV12-3/TRBV12-4|.
ASSFGTSAYEQY
>TRBJ2-5|TRBV5-1|few
ASSLNKQIQETQY
>TRBJ2-4|TRBV9|few
ASSVFPGGTKNIQY
>TRBJ1-1|TRBV2|.
ASSVRGQGFGTEAF
>TRBJ2-7|TRBV12-3/TRBV12-4|few
ASGRAYEQY
>TRBJ2-4|TRBV20-1|.
SANKAKNIQY
>TRBJ2-5|TRBV29-1|few
SVAGRRETQY
>TRBJ2-1|TRBV14|few
ASSQEVGGTYNEQF
>TRBJ2-3|TRBV19|few
ASAQGFDTQY
>TRBJ1-2|TRBV29-1|.
SVGTVGGDYGYT